Listed below are T cell receptor beta chains from one sample, sequenced in a study of control samples from healthy donors and cancer patients. Produced via immunoSEQ multiplex PCR; TCRdb's table is partial and in-frame only. This sample's table reports roughly 190,000 clones. The sample consisted of blood. Receptors originate from a woman in her twenties or thirties in good health. The CDR3 runs from the conserved cysteine through the conserved F or W. The order of the fields is D gene, V gene, J gene, CDR3 DNA, CDR3 protein. D genes are given only for firm matches.

d_gene: -; v_gene: TRBV20-1; j_gene: TRBJ1-1; CDR3nt: TGCAGTGCTAGTCCTACCGGGGGAAACTGGGGCACTGAAGCTTTCTTT; CDR3aa: CSASPTGGNWGTEAFF
d_gene: -; v_gene: TRBV29-1; j_gene: TRBJ2-1; CDR3nt: TGCAGCGTTGTGGGGGGCGCGGACAATGAGCAGTTCTTC; CDR3aa: CSVVGGADNEQFF
d_gene: -; v_gene: TRBV5-1; j_gene: TRBJ1-6; CDR3nt: TGCGCCAGCAGCTTGCAGGTCACTAATTCACCCCTCCACTTT; CDR3aa: CASSLQVTNSPLHF
d_gene: -; v_gene: TRBV29-1; j_gene: TRBJ1-6; CDR3nt: TGCAGCGTTATCCAGGGTTTTAATTCACCCCTCCACTTT; CDR3aa: CSVIQGFNSPLHF
d_gene: TRBD2; v_gene: TRBV19; j_gene: TRBJ2-3; CDR3nt: TGTGCCAGTAGTATAGGGCTAGCGGGCCCCACGCAGTATTTT; CDR3aa: CASSIGLAGPTQYF
d_gene: TRBD1; v_gene: TRBV5-1; j_gene: TRBJ1-1; CDR3nt: TGCGCCAGCAGCGTTGAGAGCAGGGGACAGGAAGCTTTCTTT; CDR3aa: CASSVESRGQEAFF
d_gene: -; v_gene: TRBV19; j_gene: TRBJ1-6; CDR3nt: TGTGCCAGTAGTGTGAACTGGAGCTCCTATAATTCACCCCTCCACTTT; CDR3aa: CASSVNWSSYNSPLHF
d_gene: -; v_gene: TRBV30; j_gene: TRBJ1-1; CDR3nt: TGTGCCTGGAGTGTAAGGCAGGGGTTGGCATTTTACACTGAAGCTTTCTTT; CDR3aa: CAWSVRQGLAFYTEAFF
d_gene: -; v_gene: TRBV7-3; j_gene: TRBJ2-3; CDR3nt: TGTGCCAGCAGCTTATGGGGCGGGGGCACAGATACGCAGTATTTT; CDR3aa: CASSLWGGGTDTQYF
d_gene: -; v_gene: TRBV10-3; j_gene: TRBJ2-7; CDR3nt: TGTGCCGTCACAGGGAATCAAGGCTACGAGCAGTACTTC; CDR3aa: CAVTGNQGYEQYF
d_gene: -; v_gene: TRBV19; j_gene: TRBJ1-3; CDR3nt: TGTGCCAGTAGTTTCCTGACAGGCTCTGGAAACACCATATATTTT; CDR3aa: CASSFLTGSGNTIYF
d_gene: TRBD1; v_gene: TRBV11-2; j_gene: TRBJ2-7; CDR3nt: TGTGCCAGCGGGATGGGGACAGGGGCCTACGAGCAGTACTTC; CDR3aa: CASGMGTGAYEQYF
d_gene: -; v_gene: TRBV11-3; j_gene: TRBJ2-4; CDR3nt: TGTGCCAGCAGCCGCCACTTACCACGGCGTAAGACCGGGGAAAACATTCAGTACTTC; CDR3aa: CASSRHLPRRKTGENIQYF
d_gene: TRBD1; v_gene: TRBV10-1; j_gene: TRBJ2-2; CDR3nt: TGCGCCAGCGCCACAGGGGCTGGGAGAACCCTGACAGTCGGGGAGCTGTTTTTT; CDR3aa: CASATGAGRTLTVGELFF
d_gene: TRBD2; v_gene: TRBV7-3; j_gene: TRBJ2-3; CDR3nt: TGTGCCAGCAGCTCTGTCGGGAGGGATGGTACGCAGTATTTT; CDR3aa: CASSSVGRDGTQYF
d_gene: TRBD1; v_gene: TRBV7-8; j_gene: TRBJ1-4; CDR3nt: TGTGCCAGCAGCTTAGTGTGGGGACAGTACCTAAAACTGTTTTTT; CDR3aa: CASSLVWGQYLKLFF
d_gene: -; v_gene: TRBV4-2; j_gene: TRBJ1-5; CDR3nt: TGTGCCAGCAGCCAAAGCAATCAGCCCCAGCATTTT; CDR3aa: CASSQSNQPQHF
d_gene: -; v_gene: TRBV6-5; j_gene: TRBJ2-7; CDR3nt: TGTGCCAGCAGACGGACAGCCTACGAGCAGTACTTC; CDR3aa: CASRRTAYEQYF
d_gene: -; v_gene: TRBV14; j_gene: TRBJ2-7; CDR3nt: TGTGCCAGCAGCCGTCCCGGGTCTTCGTTCTCCTACGAGCAGTACTTC; CDR3aa: CASSRPGSSFSYEQYF
d_gene: -; v_gene: TRBV7-8; j_gene: TRBJ1-2; CDR3nt: TGTGCCAGCAGCTTGCAGGGGAGGAATGGCTACACCTTC; CDR3aa: CASSLQGRNGYTF
d_gene: TRBD2; v_gene: TRBV6-1; j_gene: TRBJ2-4; CDR3nt: TGTGCCAGCAGTGAAGGGGAGGGCCGCGGGATTCAGTACTTC; CDR3aa: CASSEGEGRGIQYF
d_gene: TRBD1; v_gene: TRBV2; j_gene: TRBJ2-7; CDR3nt: TGTGCCAGCAGGAAGACAGGGTCCTCCTACGAGCAGTACTTC; CDR3aa: CASRKTGSSYEQYF
d_gene: -; v_gene: TRBV3-1/TRBV3-2; j_gene: TRBJ1-2; CDR3nt: TGTGCCAGCAGCACCGGGGCAATCAACTATGGCTACACCTTC; CDR3aa: CASSTGAINYGYTF
d_gene: TRBD1; v_gene: TRBV15; j_gene: TRBJ1-1; CDR3nt: TGTGCCACCCGGGGGACAGACCGTATGAACACTGAAGCTTTCTTT; CDR3aa: CATRGTDRMNTEAFF
d_gene: -; v_gene: TRBV10-3; j_gene: TRBJ1-1; CDR3nt: TGTGCCATCAGTGAGGCCAGGGGCTCGGGCACTGAAGCTTTCTTT; CDR3aa: CAISEARGSGTEAFF
d_gene: TRBD1; v_gene: TRBV7-3; j_gene: TRBJ1-4; CDR3nt: TGTGCCAGCAGCGCGACAGGGGCTTTAAATGAAAAACTGTTTTTT; CDR3aa: CASSATGALNEKLFF
d_gene: -; v_gene: TRBV7-9; j_gene: TRBJ2-7; CDR3nt: TGTGCCAGCAGCTTAGGGGGGAACTACGAGCAGTACTTC; CDR3aa: CASSLGGNYEQYF
d_gene: TRBD2; v_gene: TRBV7-2; j_gene: TRBJ2-1; CDR3nt: TGTGCCAGCAGCTTAGTTTCGGGGGGTGAGCAGTTCTTC; CDR3aa: CASSLVSGGEQFF
d_gene: -; v_gene: TRBV5-1; j_gene: TRBJ1-1; CDR3nt: TGCGCCAGCAGCTTGGTGGTAGGAGCGAACACTGAAGCTTTCTTT; CDR3aa: CASSLVVGANTEAFF
d_gene: TRBD1; v_gene: TRBV27; j_gene: TRBJ1-1; CDR3nt: TGTGCCAGCAGTGCCAGGGGGGGGGCTGAAGCTTTCTTT; CDR3aa: CASSARGGAEAFF
d_gene: TRBD1; v_gene: TRBV6-5; j_gene: TRBJ1-3; CDR3nt: TGTGCCAGCAGTTACGGAAGGGGGCGGGTGGGAAACACCATATATTTT; CDR3aa: CASSYGRGRVGNTIYF
d_gene: -; v_gene: TRBV19; j_gene: TRBJ1-4; CDR3nt: TGTGCCAGTAGTAAAAGGGCTATGAGGCAGCCATTTTACTTTAATGAAAAACTGTTTTTT; CDR3aa: CASSKRAMRQPFYFNEKLFF
d_gene: -; v_gene: TRBV5-5; j_gene: TRBJ1-5; CDR3nt: TGTGCCAGCAGCCTCGCCCCGGACCAGCCCCAGCATTTT; CDR3aa: CASSLAPDQPQHF
d_gene: -; v_gene: TRBV27; j_gene: TRBJ1-2; CDR3nt: TGTGCCAGCAGTTTGTTACCCGGACAGCATGGCTACACCTTC; CDR3aa: CASSLLPGQHGYTF
d_gene: TRBD2; v_gene: TRBV19; j_gene: TRBJ2-2; CDR3nt: TGTGCCAGTACCGTCGGACTAGCCACCGGGGAGCTGTTTTTT; CDR3aa: CASTVGLATGELFF
d_gene: -; v_gene: TRBV19; j_gene: TRBJ1-3; CDR3nt: TGTGCCAGTAGTATTTCAAACCCTGGAAACACCATATATTTT; CDR3aa: CASSISNPGNTIYF
d_gene: TRBD2; v_gene: TRBV3-1/TRBV3-2; j_gene: TRBJ2-3; CDR3nt: TGTGCCAGCAGCCATACTAGCGGGGGCCCCCTAGGCACAGATACGCAGTATTTT; CDR3aa: CASSHTSGGPLGTDTQYF
d_gene: -; v_gene: TRBV6-2/TRBV6-3; j_gene: TRBJ1-2; CDR3nt: TGTGCCAGCAGTTACGCCCCCGGGGATAACTATGGCTACACCTTC; CDR3aa: CASSYAPGDNYGYTF
d_gene: -; v_gene: TRBV30; j_gene: TRBJ1-1; CDR3nt: TGTGCCTGGAGTTTCCAGTACACTGAAGCTTTCTTT; CDR3aa: CAWSFQYTEAFF
d_gene: -; v_gene: TRBV4-1; j_gene: TRBJ1-2; CDR3nt: TGCGCCAGCAGCCAGATGGCGTATGGCTACACCTTC; CDR3aa: CASSQMAYGYTF
d_gene: TRBD1; v_gene: TRBV7-8; j_gene: TRBJ1-1; CDR3nt: TGTGCCAGCAGCTTTATGGCAGGGGGCACTGAAGCTTTCTTT; CDR3aa: CASSFMAGGTEAFF
d_gene: -; v_gene: TRBV24-1; j_gene: TRBJ1-5; CDR3nt: TGTGCCACCCAGATGGGGGGTCGCCAGCCCCAGCATTTT; CDR3aa: CATQMGGRQPQHF
d_gene: -; v_gene: TRBV3-1/TRBV3-2; j_gene: TRBJ2-3; CDR3nt: TGTGCCAGCAGCCAAGTCGATACGCAGTATTTT; CDR3aa: CASSQVDTQYF
d_gene: TRBD1; v_gene: TRBV18; j_gene: TRBJ1-5; CDR3nt: TGTGCCAGCTCGCAGGGGGCAAATCAGCCCCAGCATTTT; CDR3aa: CASSQGANQPQHF
d_gene: TRBD1; v_gene: TRBV4-1; j_gene: TRBJ1-3; CDR3nt: TGCGCCAGCAGCCAAGACCCACAGGGGGTAGTTGGAAACACCATATATTTT; CDR3aa: CASSQDPQGVVGNTIYF
d_gene: TRBD1; v_gene: TRBV5-1; j_gene: TRBJ2-3; CDR3nt: TGCGCCAGCAGCATACAGGGGGCGCACGCAGATACGCAGTATTTT; CDR3aa: CASSIQGAHADTQYF
d_gene: -; v_gene: TRBV6-5; j_gene: TRBJ1-3; CDR3nt: TGTGCCAGCAGTTACTCCAGGAGATACTCTGGAAACACCATATATTTT; CDR3aa: CASSYSRRYSGNTIYF
d_gene: TRBD1; v_gene: TRBV27; j_gene: TRBJ2-7; CDR3nt: TGTGCCAGCAGTCTCTTCGGGACAGGGGATCCCTACGAGCAGTACTTC; CDR3aa: CASSLFGTGDPYEQYF
d_gene: -; v_gene: TRBV18; j_gene: TRBJ1-2; CDR3nt: TGTGCCAGCTCACCCCTCGACGGAAAGCTTAACTATGGCTACACCTTC; CDR3aa: CASSPLDGKLNYGYTF
d_gene: -; v_gene: TRBV11-1; j_gene: TRBJ2-7; CDR3nt: TGTGCCAGCAGCCCCCGGAGACAGGCCAGCTCCTACGAGCAGTACTTC; CDR3aa: CASSPRRQASSYEQYF
d_gene: -; v_gene: TRBV29-1; j_gene: TRBJ1-2; CDR3nt: TGCAGCGTCAGGGAAGAGGGAGGGATTGGCTACACCTTC; CDR3aa: CSVREEGGIGYTF
d_gene: TRBD2; v_gene: TRBV4-1; j_gene: TRBJ2-2; CDR3nt: TGCGCCAGCAGCCCCAGGCTGGGGGGGTACGGGGAGCTGTTTTTT; CDR3aa: CASSPRLGGYGELFF
d_gene: -; v_gene: TRBV6-5; j_gene: TRBJ2-1; CDR3nt: TGTGCCAGCAGTCCCGGAATAAGTGGGGGGCATGAGCAGTTCTTC; CDR3aa: CASSPGISGGHEQFF
d_gene: -; v_gene: TRBV5-1; j_gene: TRBJ1-2; CDR3nt: TGCGCCAGCAGCTTCGAGGAATACTATGGCTACACCTTC; CDR3aa: CASSFEEYYGYTF
d_gene: -; v_gene: TRBV28; j_gene: TRBJ1-4; CDR3nt: TGTGCCAGCAAAGGGGCCCCGAATGAAAAACTGTTTTTT; CDR3aa: CASKGAPNEKLFF
d_gene: TRBD1; v_gene: TRBV12-3/TRBV12-4; j_gene: TRBJ2-7; CDR3nt: TGTGCCAGCAGTTTGACAGGGACCCACGAGCAGTACTTC; CDR3aa: CASSLTGTHEQYF
d_gene: TRBD1; v_gene: TRBV19; j_gene: TRBJ1-5; CDR3nt: TGTGCCAGTAATGATCCGGGACAGGGGGCTGATCAGCCCCAGCATTTT; CDR3aa: CASNDPGQGADQPQHF
d_gene: -; v_gene: TRBV2; j_gene: TRBJ2-7; CDR3nt: TGTGCCAGCAGTGGCGGGGCCGTTTACGAGCAGTACTTC; CDR3aa: CASSGGAVYEQYF
d_gene: -; v_gene: TRBV5-4; j_gene: TRBJ2-5; CDR3nt: TGTGCCAGCAGCTTGGCGAGTAGGCAAGAGACCCAGTACTTC; CDR3aa: CASSLASRQETQYF
d_gene: -; v_gene: TRBV1; j_gene: TRBJ2-3; CDR3nt: TGCACCAGCAGCCAAGAGCAGTTCACAGATACGCAGTATTTT; CDR3aa: CTSSQEQFTDTQYF